Listed below are T cell receptor beta chains from one sample, sequenced in a study of shared clonotypes between healthy human individuals. Only in-frame clones appear in the TCRdb table, and some are missing; sequencing was by immunoSEQ multiplex PCR. The sample consists of some 700,000 clones, roughly 88% of them appearing once. The sequencing sample was made of memory CD8+ T cells from PBMCs. Every receptor here comes from a man aged 18 to 29 in good health. Some clones in this sample may be carry-over from other donors' samples. CDR3s leave out the opening cysteine and the closing phenylalanine or tryptophan. A D gene is named only where the DNA matches it firmly.

D | V | CDR3
TRBD1 | TRBV29-1 | SVVRGPDTSYEQY
- | TRBV19 | ASSIVPGGPNQPQH
TRBD2 | TRBV19 | ASSPSGGGETQY
- | TRBV7-9 | ASSLSIGPDEQF
- | TRBV7-8 | ASSLIVGRSTGELF
- | TRBV7-9 | ASSSRGSNSPLH
- | TRBV11-3 | ASSLVGRGQMNTEAF
TRBD1 | TRBV7-2 | ASSTRDRGRSGANVLT
- | TRBV9 | ASSVKEGYTGELF
TRBD1 | TRBV27 | ASTLTGGNTEAF
- | TRBV27 | ATSTGPGNQPQH
- | TRBV12-2 | ASRLAGVSFGLKSNQPQH
TRBD2 | TRBV4-1 | ASSQGREGPNEQF
- | TRBV20-1 | SASGNREQY
TRBD1 | TRBV20-1 | SATDRGAY
- | TRBV5-6 | ASSPHSIRDGYT
TRBD2 | TRBV7-9 | ASSSRLAGAGEQY
- | TRBV6-4 | ASSDGESYNEQF
- | TRBV27 | ASLMGPEAF
- | TRBV10-2 | ATFAEVEQF
- | TRBV7-9 | ASSLGPGAGDTQY
- | TRBV10-3 | AIRVDRNTEAF
- | TRBV10-2 | ASSPRADLLSGANVLT
TRBD1 | TRBV7-2 | ASSPDRSSGNTIY
- | TRBV7-8 | ASITAVQETQY
- | TRBV7-9 | ASSSLRGGQETQY
TRBD1 | TRBV27 | ASSTGQTRYEQY
- | TRBV28 | ASSSPLLGGKNYGYT
- | TRBV7-6 | ASSLIRAGQETQY
TRBD2 | TRBV5-6 | ASVIAGGESETQY
TRBD1 | TRBV27 | ASSPGQDPRYEQY
- | TRBV5-8 | ASSDGGVRAETGELF
- | TRBV7-8 | ASSKNRDPLSYNEQF
- | TRBV28 | ASTPLRNSPLH
TRBD1 | TRBV13 | ASTLTGTEYNEQF
TRBD2 | TRBV7-9 | ASNVGLAGTGELF
TRBD1 | TRBV18 | ASSEGQGGWQETQY
TRBD1 | TRBV15 | ATSEAGTAPFTDTQY
- | TRBV5-6 | ASSLAGKAQY
TRBD2 | TRBV4-3 | ASSQGLAGGPDTQY
- | TRBV4-2 | ASSQEGLGSYNEQF
- | TRBV10-3 | AISPGFAARPTGANVLT
TRBD2 | TRBV5-6 | ASSPQSSGYYEQY
- | TRBV11-2 | ASSSYRGSEQF
TRBD2 | TRBV7-8 | ASSLGFSSSGAYEQY
- | TRBV7-9 | ASSLRTSGNTIY
- | TRBV4-1 | ASSQDRGRKSSYEQY
TRBD2 | TRBV7-8 | ASSLRVSAAGDTGELF